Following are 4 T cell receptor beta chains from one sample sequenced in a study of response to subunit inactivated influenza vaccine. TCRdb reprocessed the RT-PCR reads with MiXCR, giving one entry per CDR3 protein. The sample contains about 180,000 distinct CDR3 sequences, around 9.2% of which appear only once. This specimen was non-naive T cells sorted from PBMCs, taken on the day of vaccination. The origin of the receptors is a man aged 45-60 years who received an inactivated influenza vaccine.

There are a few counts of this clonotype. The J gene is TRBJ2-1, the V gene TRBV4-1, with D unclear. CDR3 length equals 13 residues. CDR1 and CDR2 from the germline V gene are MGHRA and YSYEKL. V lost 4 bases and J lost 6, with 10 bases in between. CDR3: CASSPRNANEQFF. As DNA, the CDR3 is TGCGCCAGCAGCCCTAGGAACGCCAATGAGCAGTTCTTC.

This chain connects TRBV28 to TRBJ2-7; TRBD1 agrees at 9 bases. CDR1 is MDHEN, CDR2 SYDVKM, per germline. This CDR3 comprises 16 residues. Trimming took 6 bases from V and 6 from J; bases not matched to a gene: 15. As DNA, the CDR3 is TGTGCCAGCAGGATGAGGATGGGACAGGGCCGGGGCGAGCAGTACTTC. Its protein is CASRMRMGQGRGEQYF. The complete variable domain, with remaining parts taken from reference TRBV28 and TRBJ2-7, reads DVKVTQSSRYLVKRTGEKVFLECVQDMDHENMFWYRQDPGLGLRLIYFSYDVKMKEKGDIPEGYSVSREKKERFSLILESASTNQTSMYLCASRMRMGQGRGEQYFGPGTRLTVT.

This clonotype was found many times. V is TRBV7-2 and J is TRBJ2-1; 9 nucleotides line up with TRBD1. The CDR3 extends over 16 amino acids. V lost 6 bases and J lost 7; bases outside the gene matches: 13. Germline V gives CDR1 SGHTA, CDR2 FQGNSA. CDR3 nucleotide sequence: TGTGCCAGCAGGACCAGCCCGGGACAGGGTCGGAATGAGCAGTTCTTC. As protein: CASRTSPGQGRNEQFF. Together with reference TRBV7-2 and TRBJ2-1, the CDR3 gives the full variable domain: GAGVSQSPSNKVTEKGKDVELRCDPISGHTALYWYRQSLGQGLEFLIYFQGNSAPDKSGLPSDRFSAERTGGSVSTLTIQRTQQEDSAVYLCASRTSPGQGRNEQFFGPGTRLTVL.

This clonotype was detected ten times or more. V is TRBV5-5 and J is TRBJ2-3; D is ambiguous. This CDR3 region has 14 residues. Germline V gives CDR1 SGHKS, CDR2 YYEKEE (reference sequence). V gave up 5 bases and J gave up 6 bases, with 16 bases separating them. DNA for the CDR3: TGTGCCAGCAGTCTGACGATTAATGGGGATACGCAGTATTTT. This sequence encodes CASSLTINGDTQYF.